These 4 T cell receptor beta chains were all obtained from the same sample, sequenced in a study of metastatic and nonmetastatic thyroid tumors. Using MiXCR, TCRdb reanalyzed the PCR reads. The profile shows some 16,000 clones, 24% of them singletons. No treatment of any kind had been given to any patient before thyroid surgery. Sequencing was performed on tumor tissue. The receptors derive from a female donor with papillary thyroid cancer or a benign thyroid nodule (not recorded which). Some clones in this sample may be carry-over from other donors' samples.

The sample holds a few counts of this clone. This chain links TRBV12-3 or TRBV12-4 with TRBJ1-1; 8 nucleotides line up with TRBD1. Trimming removed 8 bases from V and 1 base from J; junction bases left unmatched: 9. CDR3 length: 15 amino acids. The CDR3 region has the DNA TGTGCCAGCCACGAATCCGGACAGGGGAACACTGAAGCTTTCTTT. Translated, it gives CASHESGQGNTEAFF.

This clone was counted once. This chain uses TRBV6-1 with TRBJ1-1; 7 bases align to TRBD1. The length of the CDR3 is 13 residues. Per germline, CDR1 MNHNS and CDR2 SASEGT. V lost 6 bases to trimming and J lost 1 base; unmatched junction nucleotides: 2. CDR3 region: CASSPGGNTEAFF. As DNA, the CDR3 is TGTGCCAGCAGCCCAGGGGGGAACACTGAAGCTTTCTTT.

This clone was observed once. The chain carries TRBV5-4 and TRBJ1-1, with a possible D match to TRBD1 (5 bases). The V gene's germline CDR1 is SGHNT and CDR2 YYREEE (reference sequence). V was cut by 3 bases and J by 1 base, with 16 bases left in between. This CDR3 contains 16 residues. The CDR3 sequence: CASSSAGRISNTEAFF. CDR3 nucleotide sequence: TGTGCCAGCAGCTCTGCGGGACGGATATCGAACACTGAAGCTTTCTTT.

In this sample, this clone turned up many times. The V and J genes are TRBV28 and TRBJ1-2; maybe TRBD1 (6 bases). V lost 3 bases, J lost 7 bases, and 18 bases lay in between. The CDR3 has 15 amino acids. CDR1 and CDR2 (germline): MDHEN, SYDVKM. The DNA of the CDR3 is TGTGCCAGCAGTTTTACAGGGATCCCCAGGGGTGGCTACACCTTC. This codes for CASSFTGIPRGGYTF.